The clone carrying this T cell receptor (beta chain) was recorded a few times. TCRdb's table, derived via immunoSEQ multiplex PCR, lists solely in-frame clones and lacks some. The profile shows about 99,000 clones, 65% to 85% of them singletons. The germline gives CDR1 SNHLY, CDR2 FYNNEI. The V and J ends lost 4 bases and 4 bases, in that order; junction bases with no gene match: 4. This CDR3 region has 16 residues. The data originate from a study of glioma-infiltrating T cells after dendritic cell vaccination. Time point specified: after dendritic cell vaccination, including at tumor progression/relapse.

This clonotype was obtained from a human donor with glioblastoma. This chain joins TRBV2 and TRBJ1-4; 12 nucleotides match TRBD1. This sample comprised blood, obtained after dendritic cell vaccination. CDR3 sequence reads: CASSGGQGAGNEKLFF. The CDR3 DNA is TGTGCCAGCAGTGGGGGACAGGGGGCCGGTAATGAAAAACTGTTTTTT. Full variable domain (remainder filled in from reference TRBV2 and TRBJ1-4): EPEVTQTPSHQVTQMGQEVILRCVPISNHLYFYWYRQILGQKVEFLVSFYNNEISEKSEIFDDQFSVERPDGSNFTLKIRSTKLEDSAMYFCASSGGQGAGNEKLFFGSGTQLSVL.